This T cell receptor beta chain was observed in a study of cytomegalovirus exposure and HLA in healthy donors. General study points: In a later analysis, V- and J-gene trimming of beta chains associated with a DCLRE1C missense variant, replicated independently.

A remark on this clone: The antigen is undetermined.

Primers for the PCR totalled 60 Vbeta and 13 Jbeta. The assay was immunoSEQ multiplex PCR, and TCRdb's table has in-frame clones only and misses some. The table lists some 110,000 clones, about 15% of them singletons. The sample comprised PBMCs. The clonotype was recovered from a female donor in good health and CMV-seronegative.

CDR3 protein: CASSFRGGESYEQYF. CDR3 nucleotide sequence: TGTGCCAGCAGCTTTCGCGGGGGGGAATCCTACGAGCAGTACTTC. This rearrangement joins TRBV5-5 to TRBJ2-7; 9 bases fit TRBD2. The CDR3 covers 15 residues. CDR1 is SGHKS, CDR2 YYEKEE, per germline (reference sequence). V lost 2 bases and J lost 1; bases outside the gene matches: 4.